The 10 T cell receptor beta chains listed next were all sequenced from one sample in a study of blood T cells in healthy people across ages. Primed by a sample-barcoded 5' primer and a J-beta primer mix, a second PCR proceeded for about 6 to 11 cycles. Using its own MiXCR run on the 5' RACE reads, TCRdb lists one record per CDR3 protein. Of around 1.5 million distinct CDR3 sequences in the sample, 30% to 35% were seen once. Sequenced sample: blood. The receptor source for this set is a woman between 25 and 40 years old in good health.

The CDR3 spells CASSQMVLGAEQYF. CDR3 nucleotide sequence: TGCGCCAGCAGCCAGATGGTATTAGGGGCCGAGCAGTACTTC. The rearrangement joins TRBV4-1 to TRBJ2-7; a weak D match, TRBD1 (5 bases). Between the trimmed V and J ends, which lost 3 bases and 6 bases, there was a span of 15 bases. The CDR3 sequence is 14 residues long. CDR1 is MGHRA and CDR2 is YSYEKL in the germline V gene.

The sample holds many counts of this clonotype. The V gene is TRBV10-3, the J gene TRBJ1-2; a possible D gene is TRBD1 (6 bases). The CDR3 runs to 13 residues. Deletions cut 4 bases from V and 6 bases from J, with 12 bases between. Germline lookup yields CDR1 ENHRY and CDR2 SYGVKD. This chain's CDR3 is CAISANREDGYTF. The DNA of the CDR3 is TGTGCCATCAGTGCGAACAGGGAGGATGGCTACACCTTC.

This clonotype was counted many times. This chain connects TRBV29-1 to TRBJ2-7, with TRBD2 matching over 9 bases. This CDR3 comprises 16 residues. V gave up 4 bases and J gave up 5 bases; unmatched junction bases: 15. Germline V gene data show CDR1 as SQVTM and CDR2 as ANQGSEA. For the CDR3, the DNA is TGCAGCGTTGCCCTTGGTAGCGGGAGTGGAATAGACGAGCAGTACTTC. Amino acid sequence: CSVALGSGSGIDEQYF.

This clonotype appeared a single time. The rearrangement joins TRBV5-1 to TRBJ1-4; D is unresolved. The CDR3 is 14 residues long. The germline V gene has CDR1 SGHRS and CDR2 YFSETQ. Trimming removed 4 bases from V and 7 bases from J, with 14 bases in between. CDR3 bases: TGCGCCAGCAGCGTCGGTATTATAGGTGAAAAACTGTTTTTT. Residues: CASSVGIIGEKLFF. Variable domain in full (rest from reference TRBV5-1 and TRBJ1-4): KAGVTQTPRYLIKTRGQQVTLSCSPISGHRSVSWYQQTPGQGLQFLFEYFSETQRNKGNFPGRFSGRQFSNSRSEMNVSTLELGDSALYLCASSVGIIGEKLFFGSGTQLSVL.

Ten or more counts support this clonotype. V and J are TRBV6-6 and TRBJ2-7; D gene unclear. The V gene lost 5 bases and the J gene lost 3 bases, with 5 bases spanning the gap. The germline V gene has CDR1 MNHNY and CDR2 SVGAGI (reference sequence). CDR3 length: 11 amino acids. The CDR3 DNA sequence: TGTGCCAGCAGTCCTTACTACGAGCAGTACTTC. The encoded protein is CASSPYYEQYF.

The sample holds a few counts of this clonotype. The V gene is TRBV27, the J gene TRBJ2-7, with 9 bases that match TRBD1. Germline V gene lookup returns CDR1 MNHEY and CDR2 SMNVEV (reference sequence). V was clipped by 5 bases and J by 0 bases; unmatched bases: 8. CDR3 size: 16 residues. The CDR3 coding sequence is TGTGCCAGCAGTCCTTCGACAGGGGGTATCTCCTACGAGCAGTACTTC. Residues: CASSPSTGGISYEQYF.

This clonotype has only a few counts. This chain joins TRBV29-1 and TRBJ2-1; D possibly corresponds to TRBD2 (7 bases). CDR3 size: 15 residues. CDR1 and CDR2 (germline): SQVTM, ANQGSEA. Trimming shortened V by 6 bases and J by 1 base, and 16 bases separated the two germline ends. The CDR3 DNA sequence: TGCAGCGTCGGTGGGGGGGCGGGGTCCTACAATGAGCAGTTCTTC. Its translation is CSVGGGAGSYNEQFF.

The chain combines TRBV7-6 with TRBJ2-1; 11 nucleotides match TRBD2. The CDR3 extends over 16 amino acids. J gave up 5 bases and V 5 bases, and 8 bases lay outside the gene matches. Germline V lookup: CDR1 SGHVS, CDR2 FNYEAQ. DNA of the CDR3: TGTGCCAGCAGCCCGGGACTAGCGGACCCTAACAATGAGCAGTTCTTC. Amino acid sequence: CASSPGLADPNNEQFF.

This clonotype was picked up many times. V gene TRBV4-1 combines with J gene TRBJ2-5; a possible D gene is TRBD1 (5 bases). Germline V gives CDR1 MGHRA, CDR2 YSYEKL. The CDR3 runs to 16 residues. Trimming stripped 1 base from V and 2 bases from J, with 14 bases between. The CDR3 DNA sequence: TGCGCCAGCAGCCAAGGAGTAGGGGCAGCTCAAGAGACCCAGTACTTC. Amino acid sequence: CASSQGVGAAQETQYF.

This clonotype came up a few times. This rearrangement joins TRBV6-5 to TRBJ1-3, with D possibly matching TRBD1 (6 bases). The germline V and J ends were trimmed by 5 bases and 4 bases, with 15 bases remaining between them. The CDR3 contains 15 residues. CDR1 is MNHEY, CDR2 SVGAGI, per germline. The chain's CDR3 is CASSARGPVGNTIYF. CDR3 sequence (DNA): TGTGCCAGCAGTGCCCGGGGGCCGGTCGGAAACACCATATATTTT.